A selection of T cell receptor beta chains follows, all from one sample in a study of blood T cell repertoires in COVID-19. Clones were read by immunoSEQ multiplex PCR, and TCRdb kept only the in-frame ones, dropping some. The repertoire holds 170,000 or so clones, with 65% to 85% as singletons. Sequencing used peripheral blood. Receptors originate from a woman aged 55 to 70 with acute or convalescent COVID-19. Both conserved end residues are part of each CDR3. The order of the fields is J gene, D gene, clone size, V gene, CDR3 protein, CDR3 DNA. D genes are given only for firm matches. Clone size is stated in some rows and not others, as once, few, many or a class when expanded.

J: TRBJ1-1
D: TRBD1
size: few
V: TRBV27
CDR3: CASSLQTGSTTEAFF
DNA: TGTGCCAGCAGTTTACAGACAGGGTCGACCACTGAAGCTTTCTTT

J: TRBJ2-3
D: TRBD2
size: -
V: TRBV2
CDR3: CASSEYGPSGGASTDTQYF
DNA: TGTGCCAGCAGTGAATACGGGCCTAGCGGGGGGGCTAGCACAGATACGCAGTATTTT

J: TRBJ1-2
D: -
size: -
V: TRBV14
CDR3: CASSQWEGWAYGYTF
DNA: TGTGCCAGCAGCCAATGGGAGGGATGGGCCTATGGCTACACCTTC

J: TRBJ1-1
D: -
size: -
V: TRBV7-8
CDR3: CASSLGALGAEAFF
DNA: TGTGCCAGCAGCTTAGGGGCCTTAGGGGCTGAAGCTTTCTTT

J: TRBJ1-1
D: -
size: few
V: TRBV7-2
CDR3: CASREAPAAEAFF
DNA: TGTGCCAGCAGGGAGGCCCCGGCGGCAGAAGCTTTCTTT

J: TRBJ1-1
D: TRBD1
size: -
V: TRBV14
CDR3: CASSQVTPGQGNTEAFF
DNA: TGTGCCAGCAGCCAAGTCACCCCGGGACAGGGTAACACTGAAGCTTTCTTT

J: TRBJ1-1
D: -
size: -
V: TRBV6-2/TRBV6-3
CDR3: CASSYERGTEAFF
DNA: TGTGCCAGCAGTTACGAAAGGGGAACTGAAGCTTTCTTT

J: TRBJ1-5
D: -
size: few
V: TRBV4-3
CDR3: CASSLKLWPQHF
DNA: TGCGCCAGCAGCCTTAAGCTGTGGCCCCAGCATTTT

J: TRBJ1-5
D: -
size: few
V: TRBV6-5
CDR3: CASRLLQGNQPQHF
DNA: TGTGCCAGCAGGCTCTTACAGGGAAATCAGCCCCAGCATTTT

J: TRBJ1-3
D: -
size: -
V: TRBV5-8
CDR3: CASSVDRSSGNTIYF
DNA: TGTGCCAGCAGCGTCGACAGGAGCTCTGGAAACACCATATATTTT

J: TRBJ1-5
D: TRBD1
size: -
V: TRBV6-2/TRBV6-3
CDR3: CASSPGQGGQPQHF
DNA: TGTGCCAGCAGCCCTGGACAGGGCGGTCAGCCCCAGCATTTT

J: TRBJ2-7
D: TRBD2
size: -
V: TRBV7-2
CDR3: CASSTRRLTSGGAGEQYF
DNA: TGTGCCAGCAGCACAAGACGCCTAACTAGCGGGGGGGCTGGGGAGCAGTACTTC

J: TRBJ1-6
D: -
size: -
V: TRBV19
CDR3: CASSMTTGKSSPLHF
DNA: TGTGCCAGTAGTATGACTACAGGGAAAAGTTCACCCCTCCACTTT

J: TRBJ1-2
D: -
size: -
V: TRBV15
CDR3: CATSRDSGSSDYTF
DNA: TGTGCCACCAGCAGAGATAGTGGGAGTAGTGACTACACCTTC

J: TRBJ1-1
D: TRBD1
size: once
V: TRBV30
CDR3: CAWSVQGANTEAFF
DNA: TGTGCCTGGAGTGTACAGGGGGCGAACACTGAAGCTTTCTTT

J: TRBJ1-3
D: -
size: -
V: TRBV12-3/TRBV12-4
CDR3: CASSLVSGNTIYF
DNA: TGTGCCAGCAGTTTAGTGAGCGGAAACACCATATATTTT

J: TRBJ1-1
D: TRBD1
size: once
V: TRBV12-3/TRBV12-4
CDR3: CASNDRDTEAFF
DNA: TGTGCCAGCAATGACAGGGACACTGAAGCTTTCTTT

J: TRBJ1-5
D: -
size: -
V: TRBV10-3
CDR3: CAISGRGGNQPQHF
DNA: TGTGCCATCAGTGGTCGAGGTGGCAATCAGCCCCAGCATTTT

J: TRBJ1-2
D: TRBD1
size: -
V: TRBV5-6
CDR3: CASSLGQGRDYTF
DNA: TGTGCCAGCAGCTTGGGACAGGGGAGGGACTACACCTTC

J: TRBJ2-7
D: TRBD2
size: -
V: TRBV5-1
CDR3: CASRASGGYYEQYF
DNA: TGCGCCAGCAGGGCTAGCGGGGGGTATTACGAGCAGTACTTC

J: TRBJ1-1
D: -
size: -
V: TRBV7-2
CDR3: CASSPRRGNTEAFF
DNA: TGTGCCAGCAGCCCCCGGCGGGGGAACACTGAAGCTTTCTTT

J: TRBJ1-1
D: TRBD1
size: -
V: TRBV5-4
CDR3: CASSYDRGTEAFF
DNA: TGTGCCAGCAGCTATGACAGGGGGACTGAAGCTTTCTTT

J: TRBJ1-1
D: -
size: -
V: TRBV6-5
CDR3: CASRRRGEAFF
DNA: TGTGCCAGCAGGCGGCGAGGTGAAGCTTTCTTT

J: TRBJ2-7
D: TRBD2
size: -
V: TRBV12-3/TRBV12-4
CDR3: CASKAGGYEQYF
DNA: TGTGCCAGCAAAGCGGGAGGGTACGAGCAGTACTTC

J: TRBJ2-3
D: -
size: -
V: TRBV11-2
CDR3: CASRTRQSTDTQYF
DNA: TGTGCCAGCAGAACCCGACAGAGCACAGATACGCAGTATTTT

J: TRBJ2-1
D: TRBD2
size: -
V: TRBV12-5
CDR3: CASGPSLAGPYNEQFF
DNA: TGTGCTAGTGGACCTTCACTAGCGGGGCCTTACAATGAGCAGTTCTTC

J: TRBJ2-7
D: TRBD2
size: few
V: TRBV25-1
CDR3: CASSESGSGGALYEQYF
DNA: TGTGCCAGCAGTGAATCGGGGTCGGGGGGGGCCCTCTACGAGCAGTACTTC

J: TRBJ1-1
D: -
size: -
V: TRBV5-5
CDR3: CASSDQGRNTEAFF
DNA: TGTGCCAGCAGCGATCAGGGTAGAAACACTGAAGCTTTCTTT

J: TRBJ1-2
D: -
size: -
V: TRBV4-2
CDR3: CASSHQGPSGYTF
DNA: TGTGCCAGCAGCCATCAGGGTCCAAGTGGCTACACCTTC

J: TRBJ2-1
D: TRBD2
size: few
V: TRBV7-9
CDR3: CATDTNTYSGAYNEQFF
DNA: TGTGCCACCGACACAAATACCTATAGCGGGGCCTACAATGAGCAGTTCTTC

J: TRBJ2-3
D: -
size: -
V: TRBV3-1/TRBV3-2
CDR3: CASSQDPRVDTQYF
DNA: TGTGCCAGCAGCCAAGACCCGCGGGTGGATACGCAGTATTTT

J: TRBJ2-7
D: -
size: -
V: TRBV4-1
CDR3: CASSQPTGPPYEQYF
DNA: TGCGCCAGCAGCCAACCCACAGGGCCCCCCTACGAGCAGTACTTC

J: TRBJ2-5
D: TRBD2
size: -
V: TRBV5-4
CDR3: CASSTRLAGQETQYF
DNA: TGTGCCAGCAGCACCCGACTAGCGGGGCAAGAGACCCAGTACTTC

J: TRBJ2-7
D: -
size: once
V: TRBV7-2
CDR3: CASSLVLALGEQYF
DNA: TGTGCCAGCAGCTTAGTCCTAGCCCTAGGCGAGCAGTACTTC

J: TRBJ1-5
D: -
size: -
V: TRBV7-2
CDR3: CASSFGQINQPQHF
DNA: TGTGCCAGCAGCTTTGGCCAGATCAATCAGCCCCAGCATTTT

J: TRBJ1-2
D: -
size: -
V: TRBV6-5
CDR3: CASSLGRGSYGYTF
DNA: TGTGCCAGCAGTTTAGGGAGGGGATCCTATGGCTACACCTTC

J: TRBJ2-3
D: TRBD2
size: -
V: TRBV29-1
CDR3: CSVARGGRTDTQYF
DNA: TGCAGCGTTGCTCGGGGGGGGCGGACAGATACGCAGTATTTT

J: TRBJ1-1
D: -
size: once
V: TRBV9
CDR3: CASSLLQENTEAFF
DNA: TGTGCCAGCAGCTTACTTCAGGAGAACACTGAAGCTTTCTTT

J: TRBJ2-3
D: -
size: -
V: TRBV7-2
CDR3: CASSLTAGAWADTQYF
DNA: TGTGCCAGCAGCTTAACGGCGGGGGCGTGGGCAGATACGCAGTATTTT

J: TRBJ2-7
D: -
size: few
V: TRBV5-4
CDR3: CASSLDPGYEQYF
DNA: TGTGCCAGCAGCTTGGACCCGGGCTACGAGCAGTACTTC

J: TRBJ2-5
D: -
size: once
V: TRBV4-2
CDR3: CASSLGIGDQETQYF
DNA: TGTGCCAGCAGCCTAGGGATCGGGGACCAAGAGACCCAGTACTTC

J: TRBJ2-7
D: TRBD2
size: -
V: TRBV3-1/TRBV3-2
CDR3: CASSQVLRGSSYEQYF
DNA: TGTGCCAGCAGCCAAGTCTTGCGGGGGAGCTCCTACGAGCAGTACTTC

J: TRBJ1-3
D: TRBD1
size: -
V: TRBV6-5
CDR3: CASRPTGRDTIYF
DNA: TGTGCCAGCAGACCGACAGGGCGGGACACCATATATTTT

J: TRBJ2-5
D: -
size: -
V: TRBV7-2
CDR3: CASSLGLLRGLGETQYF
DNA: TGTGCCAGCAGCTTAGGGTTGTTAAGGGGGTTAGGTGAGACCCAGTACTTC

J: TRBJ2-2
D: TRBD1
size: few
V: TRBV7-2
CDR3: CASSFRTGVTGELFF
DNA: TGTGCCAGCAGCTTTCGGACAGGGGTCACCGGGGAGCTGTTTTTT

J: TRBJ2-5
D: TRBD2
size: -
V: TRBV7-3
CDR3: CASSNSGGYQETQYF
DNA: TGTGCCAGCAGCAATAGCGGGGGGTACCAAGAGACCCAGTACTTC

J: TRBJ2-5
D: -
size: -
V: TRBV15
CDR3: CATSRGGAGGETQYF
DNA: TGTGCCACCAGCAGGGGCGGGGCAGGCGGGGAGACCCAGTACTTC

J: TRBJ1-4
D: -
size: -
V: TRBV5-1
CDR3: CASSLALGAEEKLFF
DNA: TGCGCCAGCAGCTTGGCCTTAGGGGCCGAGGAAAAACTGTTTTTT

J: TRBJ1-4
D: TRBD1
size: -
V: TRBV30
CDR3: CAWRTGDRNEKLFF
DNA: TGTGCCTGGAGGACAGGGGACAGAAATGAAAAACTGTTTTTT

J: TRBJ1-1
D: TRBD1
size: -
V: TRBV2
CDR3: CASSTRDRGPTEAFF
DNA: TGTGCCAGCAGTACCCGGGACAGGGGGCCAACTGAAGCTTTCTTT

J: TRBJ1-5
D: -
size: -
V: TRBV19
CDR3: CASRGDKSGNQPQHF
DNA: TGTGCCAGTAGGGGGGACAAGTCGGGCAATCAGCCCCAGCATTTT

J: TRBJ2-3
D: -
size: -
V: TRBV30
CDR3: CAWNFRGSTDTQYF
DNA: TGTGCCTGGAACTTCCGGGGAAGCACAGATACGCAGTATTTT

J: TRBJ2-3
D: TRBD2
size: -
V: TRBV6-4
CDR3: CASSDSISSGEGADTQYF
DNA: TGTGCCAGCAGTGACTCGATTTCTAGCGGGGAAGGGGCAGATACGCAGTATTTT

J: TRBJ2-3
D: TRBD2
size: -
V: TRBV2
CDR3: CASRPTSGGSDTQYF
DNA: TGTGCCAGCAGACCCACTAGCGGGGGGTCAGATACGCAGTATTTT

J: TRBJ2-3
D: -
size: -
V: TRBV23-1
CDR3: CASSQGDRRGDTQYF
DNA: TGCGCCAGCAGTCAAGGGGACAGGCGGGGGGATACGCAGTATTTT

J: TRBJ1-6
D: -
size: -
V: TRBV5-6
CDR3: CASSLRGSYNSPLHF
DNA: TGTGCCAGCAGCTTGCGGGGTTCCTATAATTCACCCCTCCACTTT

J: TRBJ1-1
D: -
size: -
V: TRBV18
CDR3: CASSPGGNTEAFF
DNA: TGTGCCAGCTCACCTGGAGGGAACACTGAAGCTTTCTTT